Shown below are 3 T cell receptor beta chains from a single sample sequenced in a study of T cells after posttransplantation cyclophosphamide. Cyclophosphamide on days +3 and +4 followed busulfan-fludarabine conditioning and a marrow graft. Profiling relied on immunoSEQ multiplex PCR, and the TCRdb table lists in-frame clones only, not all of them. Seen here are 42,000 or so clones, roughly 88% observed once, and the top ten hold over 2%. The material was PBMCs, obtained around 60 days after allogeneic stem cell transplant with posttransplant cyclophosphamide. Receptors originate from a male patient aged 55 to 70 who received an allogeneic stem cell transplant from a related donor and was CMV-positive. Some T cells may originate from the graft donor.

The rearrangement uses TRBV2 and TRBJ1-2; a weak D match, TRBD1 (5 bases). Trimming shortened V by 8 bases and J by 2 bases, and 18 bases separated the two germline ends. Germline loops: CDR1 SNHLY, CDR2 FYNNEI. The CDR3 runs 15 residues. The CDR3 sequence: CASLEGPGVNYGYTF. The CDR3 bases are TGTGCCAGCCTAGAGGGACCGGGGGTGAACTATGGCTACACCTTC.

The gene calls are TRBV7-2 and TRBJ1-1; no clear D. The CDR3 has 13 residues. Per germline, CDR1 SGHTA and CDR2 FQGNSA. V was pared by 4 bases and J by 0 bases, with 6 bases between. This CDR3 reads CASSSQVNTEAFF. The CDR3 DNA sequence: TGTGCCAGCAGCTCCCAGGTGAACACTGAAGCTTTCTTT.

The chain joins TRBV7-7 to TRBJ2-7, with 9 bases that match TRBD1. Trimming cost V 5 bases and J 5 bases; bases outside gene matches: 7. CDR3 length: 14 amino acids. Germline values: CDR1 SSHAT, CDR2 FNYEAQ (reference sequence). In nucleotides, the CDR3 is TGTGCCAGCAGCCGGGACAGGGAAGGCCACGAGCAGTACTTC. Translating it yields CASSRDREGHEQYF.